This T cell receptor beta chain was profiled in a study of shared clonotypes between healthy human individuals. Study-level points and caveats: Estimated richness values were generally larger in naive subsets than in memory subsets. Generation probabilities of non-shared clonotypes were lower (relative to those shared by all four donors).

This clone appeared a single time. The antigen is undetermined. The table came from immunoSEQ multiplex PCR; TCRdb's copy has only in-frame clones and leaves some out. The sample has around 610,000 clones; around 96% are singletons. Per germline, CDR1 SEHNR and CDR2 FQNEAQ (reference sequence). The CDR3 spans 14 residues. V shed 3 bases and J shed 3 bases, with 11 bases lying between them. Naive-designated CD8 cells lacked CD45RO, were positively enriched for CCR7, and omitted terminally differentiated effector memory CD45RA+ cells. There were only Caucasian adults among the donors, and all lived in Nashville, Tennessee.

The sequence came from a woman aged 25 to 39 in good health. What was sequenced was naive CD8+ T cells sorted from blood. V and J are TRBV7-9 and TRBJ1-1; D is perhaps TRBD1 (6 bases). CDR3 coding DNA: TGTGCCAGCAGCTTGGCAGGGGCGGACACTGAAGCTTTCTTT. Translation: CASSLAGADTEAFF.